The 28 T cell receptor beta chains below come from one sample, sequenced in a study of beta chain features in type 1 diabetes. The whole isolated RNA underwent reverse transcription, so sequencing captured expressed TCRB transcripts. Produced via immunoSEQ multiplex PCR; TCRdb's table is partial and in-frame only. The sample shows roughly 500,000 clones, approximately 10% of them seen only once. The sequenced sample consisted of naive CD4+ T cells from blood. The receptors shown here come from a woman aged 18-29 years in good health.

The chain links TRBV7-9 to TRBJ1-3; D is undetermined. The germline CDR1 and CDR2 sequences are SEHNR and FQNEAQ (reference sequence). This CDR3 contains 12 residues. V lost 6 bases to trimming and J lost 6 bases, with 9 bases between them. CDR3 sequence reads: CASSSAQNTIYF. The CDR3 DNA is TGTGCCAGCAGTTCAGCCCAAAACACCATATATTTT.

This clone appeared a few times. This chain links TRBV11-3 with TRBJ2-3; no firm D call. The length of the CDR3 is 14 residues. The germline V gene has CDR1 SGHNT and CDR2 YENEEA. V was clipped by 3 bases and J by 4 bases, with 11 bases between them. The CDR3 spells CASSLRLRSDTQYF. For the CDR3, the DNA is TGTGCCAGCAGCTTGAGATTGAGGTCAGATACGCAGTATTTT.

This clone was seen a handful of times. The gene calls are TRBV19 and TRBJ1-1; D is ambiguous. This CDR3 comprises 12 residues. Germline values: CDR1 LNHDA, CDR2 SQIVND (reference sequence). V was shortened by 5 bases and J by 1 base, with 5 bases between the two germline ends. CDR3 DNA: TGTGCCAGTAGTGTGAGGAACACTGAAGCTTTCTTT. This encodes CASSVRNTEAFF.

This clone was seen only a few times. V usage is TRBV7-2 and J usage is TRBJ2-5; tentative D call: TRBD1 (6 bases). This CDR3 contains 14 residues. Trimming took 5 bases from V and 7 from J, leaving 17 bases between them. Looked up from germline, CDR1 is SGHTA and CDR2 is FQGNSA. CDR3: CASSPAGQKGTQYF. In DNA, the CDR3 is TGTGCCAGCAGCCCAGCCGGACAGAAAGGGACCCAGTACTTC.

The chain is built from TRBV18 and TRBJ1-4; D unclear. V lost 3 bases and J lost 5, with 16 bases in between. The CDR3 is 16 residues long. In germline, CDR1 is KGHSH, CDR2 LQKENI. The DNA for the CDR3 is TGTGCCAGCTCACCCCTGGCGGCTGGGAACAATGAAAAACTGTTTTTT. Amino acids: CASSPLAAGNNEKLFF.

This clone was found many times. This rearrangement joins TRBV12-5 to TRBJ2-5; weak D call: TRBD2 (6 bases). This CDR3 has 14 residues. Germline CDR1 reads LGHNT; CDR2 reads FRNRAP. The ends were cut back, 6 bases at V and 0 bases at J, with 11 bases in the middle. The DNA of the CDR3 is TGTGCTAGTGGCCCGACTAGGAACCAAGAGACCCAGTACTTC. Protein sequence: CASGPTRNQETQYF.

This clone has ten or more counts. The DNA of the CDR3 is TGCAGCGCCGGCGGGGAAAAACTGTTTTTT. It yields the protein CSAGGEKLFF. The rearrangement links TRBV29-1 to TRBJ1-4, with D unclear. The CDR3 has 10 amino acids. V was pared by 7 bases and J by 8 bases, with 8 bases between. Germline V gene lookup returns CDR1 SQVTM and CDR2 ANQGSEA.

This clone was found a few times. CDR3 bases: TGTGCCAGCAGCTTCAGACAGTCAACAGATACGCAGTATTTT. This translates into CASSFRQSTDTQYF. The J gene is TRBJ2-3, the V gene TRBV7-2; TRBD1 might be the D (5 bases). The V gene lost 3 bases and the J gene lost 3 bases, with 10 bases spanning the gap. The V gene's germline CDR1 is SGHTA and CDR2 FQGNSA. This CDR3 is built from 14 residues. The entire variable domain, with the rest obtained from reference TRBV7-2 and TRBJ2-3, is as follows: GAGVSQSPSNKVTEKGKDVELRCDPISGHTALYWYRQSLGQGLEFLIYFQGNSAPDKSGLPSDRFSAERTGGSVSTLTIQRTQQEDSAVYLCASSFRQSTDTQYFGPGTRLTVL.

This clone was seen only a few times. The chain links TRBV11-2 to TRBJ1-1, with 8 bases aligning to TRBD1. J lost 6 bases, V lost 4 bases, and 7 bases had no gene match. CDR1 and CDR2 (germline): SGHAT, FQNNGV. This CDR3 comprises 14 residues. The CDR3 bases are TGTGCCAGCAGCTCGAGACAGGGGAGCGCTGAAGCTTTCTTT. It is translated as CASSSRQGSAEAFF.

CDR3: CATSSRGAGGTVGQYF. Written as DNA, the CDR3 is TGTGCCACCAGCAGCCGGGGGGCGGGAGGGACGGTGGGCCAGTACTTC. The chain has TRBV15 and TRBJ2-5, with TRBD2 matching 9 bases. CDR3 length equals 16 residues. The germline V gene has CDR1 LNHNV and CDR2 YYDKDF (reference sequence). With V trimmed by 3 bases and J by 10 bases, 15 bases remained unmatched.

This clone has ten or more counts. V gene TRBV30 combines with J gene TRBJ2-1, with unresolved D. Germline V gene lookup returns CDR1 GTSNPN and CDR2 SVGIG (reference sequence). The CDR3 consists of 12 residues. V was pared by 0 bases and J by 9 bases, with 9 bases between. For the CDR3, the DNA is TGTGCCTGGAGTGTATCAGTTGGTGAGCAGTTCTTC. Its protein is CAWSVSVGEQFF. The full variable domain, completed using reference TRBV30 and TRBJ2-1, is SQTIHQWPATLVQPVGSPLSLECTVEGTSNPNLYWYRQAAGRGLQLLFYSVGIGQISSEVPQNLSASRPQDRQFILSSKKLLLSDSGFYLCAWSVSVGEQFFGPGTRLTVL.

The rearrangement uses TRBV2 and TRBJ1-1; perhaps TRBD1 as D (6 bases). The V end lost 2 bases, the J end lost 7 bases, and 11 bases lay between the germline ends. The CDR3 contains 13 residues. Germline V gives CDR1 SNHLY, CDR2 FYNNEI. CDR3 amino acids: CASSECRGCEAFF. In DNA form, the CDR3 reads TGTGCCAGCAGTGAATGCAGGGGCTGTGAAGCTTTCTTT.

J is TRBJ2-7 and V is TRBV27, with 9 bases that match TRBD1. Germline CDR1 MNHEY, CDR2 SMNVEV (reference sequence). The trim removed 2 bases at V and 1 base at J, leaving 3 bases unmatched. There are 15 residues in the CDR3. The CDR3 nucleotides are TGTGCCAGCAGTTTAGATGGACAGGGGTCCTACGAGCAGTACGTC. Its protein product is CASSLDGQGSYEQYV.

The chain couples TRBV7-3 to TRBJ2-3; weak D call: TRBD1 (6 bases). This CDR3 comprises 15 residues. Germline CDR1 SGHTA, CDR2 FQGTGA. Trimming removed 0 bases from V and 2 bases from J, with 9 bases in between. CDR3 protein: CASSLTDRPTDTQYF. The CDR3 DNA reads TGTGCCAGCAGCTTAACGGACAGACCCACAGATACGCAGTATTTT.

Here the CDR3 reads CSVEARDYYGYTF. The CDR3, as DNA: TGCAGCGTTGAGGCCAGGGATTACTATGGCTACACCTTC. The V call is TRBV29-1, the J call TRBJ1-2; a weak D match, TRBD1 (5 bases). Germline-derived CDR1 and CDR2 are SQVTM and ANQGSEA. The CDR3 has 13 residues. Trimming removed 3 bases at V and 3 bases at J, with 11 bases between.

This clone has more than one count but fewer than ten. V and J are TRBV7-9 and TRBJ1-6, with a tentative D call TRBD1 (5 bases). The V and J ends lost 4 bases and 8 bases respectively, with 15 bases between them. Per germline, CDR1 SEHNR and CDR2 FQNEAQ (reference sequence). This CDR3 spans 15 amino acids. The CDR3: CASSSGLLRDSPLHF. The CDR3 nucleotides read TGTGCCAGCAGCTCGGGACTTCTGCGGGATTCACCCCTCCACTTT.

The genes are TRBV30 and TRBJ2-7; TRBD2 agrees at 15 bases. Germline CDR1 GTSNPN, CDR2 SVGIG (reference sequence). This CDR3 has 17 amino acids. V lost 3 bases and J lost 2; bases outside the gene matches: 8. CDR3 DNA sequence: TGTGCCTGGAGCGGGACTAGCGGGAGGCATCGGACCTACGAGCAGTACTTC. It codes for CAWSGTSGRHRTYEQYF.

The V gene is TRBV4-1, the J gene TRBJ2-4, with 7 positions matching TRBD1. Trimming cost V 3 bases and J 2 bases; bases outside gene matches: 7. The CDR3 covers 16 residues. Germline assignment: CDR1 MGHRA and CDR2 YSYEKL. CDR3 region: CASSQNTGVTKNIQYF. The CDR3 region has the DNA TGCGCCAGCAGCCAGAACACAGGGGTCACCAAAAACATTCAGTACTTC.

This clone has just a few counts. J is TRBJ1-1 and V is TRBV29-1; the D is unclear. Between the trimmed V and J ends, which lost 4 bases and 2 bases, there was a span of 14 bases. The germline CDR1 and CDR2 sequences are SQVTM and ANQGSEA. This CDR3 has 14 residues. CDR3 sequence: CSVAFRFENTEAFF. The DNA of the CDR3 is TGCAGCGTTGCCTTTCGATTCGAAAACACTGAAGCTTTCTTT.

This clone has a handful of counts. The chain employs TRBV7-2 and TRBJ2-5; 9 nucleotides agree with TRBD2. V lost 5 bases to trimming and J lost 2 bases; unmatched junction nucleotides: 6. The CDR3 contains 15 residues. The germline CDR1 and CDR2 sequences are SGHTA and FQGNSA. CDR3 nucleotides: TGTGCCAGCAGCCCGCGGGGGGGCCTACAAGAGACCCAGTACTTC. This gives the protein CASSPRGGLQETQYF.

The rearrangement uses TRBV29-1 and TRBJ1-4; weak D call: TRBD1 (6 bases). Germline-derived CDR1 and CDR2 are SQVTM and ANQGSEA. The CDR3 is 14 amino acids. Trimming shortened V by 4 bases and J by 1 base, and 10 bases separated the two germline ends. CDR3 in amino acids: CSVVGRGTNEKLFF. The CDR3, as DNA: TGCAGCGTTGTAGGCAGGGGAACTAATGAAAAACTGTTTTTT.

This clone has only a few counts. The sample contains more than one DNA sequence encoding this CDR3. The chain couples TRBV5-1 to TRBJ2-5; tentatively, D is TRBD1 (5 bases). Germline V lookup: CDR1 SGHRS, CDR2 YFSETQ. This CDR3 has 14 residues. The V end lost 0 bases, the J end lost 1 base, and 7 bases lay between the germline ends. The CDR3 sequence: CASSLGQSQETQYF. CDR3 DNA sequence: TGCGCCAGCAGCTTGGGACAGTCCCAAGAGACCCAGTACTTC.

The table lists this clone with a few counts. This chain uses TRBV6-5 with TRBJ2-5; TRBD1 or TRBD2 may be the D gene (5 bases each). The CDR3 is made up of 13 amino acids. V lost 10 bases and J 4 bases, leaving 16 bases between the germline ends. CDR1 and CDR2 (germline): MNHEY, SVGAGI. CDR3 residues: CAISTGQRETQYF. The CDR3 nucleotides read TGTGCCATTTCTACGGGGCAGAGAGAGACCCAGTACTTC.

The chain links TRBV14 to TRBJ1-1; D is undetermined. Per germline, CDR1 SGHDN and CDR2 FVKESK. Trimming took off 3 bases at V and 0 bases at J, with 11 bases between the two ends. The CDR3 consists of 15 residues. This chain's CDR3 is CASSHRGRLNTEAFF. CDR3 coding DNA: TGTGCCAGCAGCCATAGAGGCAGATTGAACACTGAAGCTTTCTTT.

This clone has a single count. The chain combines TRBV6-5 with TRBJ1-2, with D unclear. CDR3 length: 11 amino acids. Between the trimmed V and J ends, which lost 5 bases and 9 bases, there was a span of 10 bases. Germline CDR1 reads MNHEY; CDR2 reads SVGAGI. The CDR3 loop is CASSEPLSYTF. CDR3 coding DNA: TGTGCCAGCAGTGAACCCTTGAGCTACACCTTC.

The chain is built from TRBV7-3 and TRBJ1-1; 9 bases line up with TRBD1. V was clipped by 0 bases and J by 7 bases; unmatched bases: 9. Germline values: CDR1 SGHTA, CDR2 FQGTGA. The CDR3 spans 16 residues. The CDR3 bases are TGTGCCAGCAGCTTAACCTCGTCCCGGGACAGGGTTGAAGCTTTCTTT. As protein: CASSLTSSRDRVEAFF.

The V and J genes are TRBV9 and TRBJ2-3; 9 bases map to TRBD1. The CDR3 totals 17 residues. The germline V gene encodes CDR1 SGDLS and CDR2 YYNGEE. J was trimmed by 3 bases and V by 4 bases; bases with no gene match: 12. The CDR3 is CASSSRGGQGITDTQYF. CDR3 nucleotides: TGTGCCAGCAGCTCTCGAGGGGGACAGGGTATAACAGATACGCAGTATTTT.

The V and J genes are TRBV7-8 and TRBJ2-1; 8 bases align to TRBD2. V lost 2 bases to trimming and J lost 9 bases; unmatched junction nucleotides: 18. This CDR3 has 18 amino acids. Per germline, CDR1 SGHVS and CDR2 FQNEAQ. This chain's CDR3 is CASSLLLWAGGGVSEQFF. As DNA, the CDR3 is TGTGCCAGCAGCTTATTGCTCTGGGCGGGAGGTGGGGTCAGTGAGCAGTTCTTC.